Presented here are 30 T cell receptor beta chains from one specimen sequenced in a study of T cell repertoires in cytomegalovirus infection. TCRdb reprocessed the reads via MiXCR and lists one record per CDR3 protein. The table includes 150,000 or so distinct CDR3 sequences, about a quarter detected once. The specimen was PBMCs. These TCRs come from a human donor in good health (CMV status not recorded). Some clones in this sample may be carry-over from other donors' samples.

This clonotype appeared many times. The chain carries TRBV7-2 and TRBJ2-2, with 13 nucleotides matching TRBD2. The germline gives CDR1 SGHTA, CDR2 FQGNSA. The CDR3 is 16 residues long. V dropped 5 bases and J dropped 6; count of bases not matched to a gene: 6. In nucleotides, the CDR3 is TGTGCCAGCAGCCTCACTAGCGGGAGGGGCGCCGGGGAGCTGTTTTTT. This translates into CASSLTSGRGAGELFF.

This clonotype appeared once. This chain joins TRBV12-3 or TRBV12-4 and TRBJ2-1; the match to TRBD2 covers 8 bases. This CDR3 contains 16 residues. V lost 1 base, J lost 9 bases, and 11 bases stayed unmatched. In DNA form, the CDR3 reads TGTGCCAGCAGTTTAGGGGGACTAGAGAGTGGCGGTGAGCAGTTCTTC. It specifies CASSLGGLESGGEQFF.

In its sample, this clonotype was seen a few times. The rearrangement uses TRBV7-9 and TRBJ2-5, with TRBD2 as a possible D gene (5 bases). CDR3 length: 15 residues. Trimming shortened V by 3 bases and J by 5 bases, and 16 bases separated the two germline ends. Per germline, CDR1 SEHNR and CDR2 FQNEAQ (reference sequence). This CDR3 is CASSFLVRGLETQYF. The CDR3 nucleotides are TGTGCCAGCAGCTTTCTTGTCCGGGGATTGGAGACCCAGTACTTC.

The chain combines TRBV20-1 with TRBJ2-7; 14 positions agree with TRBD2. The CDR3 has 14 amino acids. V was clipped by 5 bases and J by 4 bases; unmatched bases: 4. CDR1 is DFQATT and CDR2 is SNEGSKA in the germline V gene (reference sequence). The CDR3 spells CSAERTSGGYEQYF. In DNA form, the CDR3 reads TGCAGTGCTGAGCGGACTAGCGGGGGGTACGAGCAGTACTTC.

There are many counts of this clonotype. V gene TRBV7-2 combines with J gene TRBJ1-1; 9 nucleotides align to TRBD1. V lost 5 bases, J lost 4 bases, and 5 bases stayed unmatched. The CDR3 loop spans 14 amino acids. Germline assignment: CDR1 SGHTA and CDR2 FQGNSA. The CDR3, as DNA: TGTGCCAGCAGCCGGGACAGGGCGGCCACTGAAGCTTTCTTT. It translates to CASSRDRAATEAFF.

This clonotype was detected only a few times. V is TRBV7-9 and J is TRBJ2-1; D not certain. Trimming removed 5 bases at V and 1 base at J, with 9 bases between. This CDR3 region has 14 residues. Germline CDR1 SEHNR, CDR2 FQNEAQ (reference sequence). The CDR3 sequence: CASSVQDSYNEQFF. CDR3 bases: TGTGCCAGCAGCGTCCAGGATTCCTACAATGAGCAGTTCTTC.

V is TRBV2 and J is TRBJ2-3; the D gene is possibly TRBD1 (5 bases). Germline V gene data show CDR1 as SNHLY and CDR2 as FYNNEI. The ends were cut back, 3 bases at V and 4 bases at J, with 17 bases in the middle. This CDR3 region has 16 residues. CDR3 sequence (DNA): TGTGCCAGCAGTGAGTTCGGTTTTAGCAGGGCAGATACGCAGTATTTT. This sequence encodes CASSEFGFSRADTQYF.

This clonotype was counted many times. The V gene is TRBV6-2 or TRBV6-3, the J gene TRBJ1-1; TRBD1 is a possible D gene (6 bases). Looked up from germline, CDR1 is MNHEY and CDR2 is SVGEGT. The CDR3 runs to 12 residues. Deletions cut 6 bases from V and 8 bases from J, with 13 bases between. The CDR3: CASSLQGLEAFF. The CDR3 nucleotides are TGTGCCAGCAGCCTACAGGGACTGGAAGCTTTCTTT.

There are a few counts of this clonotype. The rearrangement uses TRBV6-5 and TRBJ1-1; 7 bases match TRBD1. The CDR3 length is 16 residues. The germline CDR1 and CDR2 sequences are MNHEY and SVGAGI. V shed 2 bases and J 1 base; nucleotides not matched to a gene: 7. The DNA for the CDR3 is TGTGCCAGCAGTTACAAGTCGACAGGGAAGAACACTGAAGCTTTCTTT. Translation gives CASSYKSTGKNTEAFF.

This sequence joins TRBV20-1 and TRBJ2-3; 9 nucleotides match TRBD1. The length of the CDR3 is 15 residues. The germline CDR1 and CDR2 sequences are DFQATT and SNEGSKA (reference sequence). J gave up 1 base and V 0 bases, and 2 bases lay outside the gene matches. The CDR3 region is CSAREGQGGTDTQYF. Here the CDR3 DNA reads TGCAGTGCTAGAGAGGGACAGGGAGGCACAGATACGCAGTATTTT.

The chain couples TRBV7-2 to TRBJ1-3; 7 bases agree with TRBD1. The CDR3 extends over 16 amino acids. Germline V gene sequence: CDR1 SGHTA, CDR2 FQGNSA. V dropped 5 bases and J dropped 0; count of bases not matched to a gene: 7. CDR3 sequence: CASSLTGAPSGNTIYF. CDR3 DNA: TGTGCCAGCAGCCTCACAGGGGCCCCCTCTGGAAACACCATATATTTT.

The chain couples TRBV6-5 to TRBJ2-3; D is possibly TRBD2 (6 bases). V lost 4 bases and J 5 bases, leaving 10 bases between the germline ends. CDR1 is MNHEY, CDR2 SVGAGI, per germline. This CDR3 is 13 amino acids long. As DNA, the CDR3 is TGTGCCAGCAGTTCTCGGGGGATAGATACGCAGTATTTT. Protein: CASSSRGIDTQYF.

This clonotype has a count of ten or more. V usage is TRBV7-8 and J usage is TRBJ1-1; D perhaps matches TRBD1 (5 bases). The CDR3 has 14 residues. V gave up 5 bases and J gave up 2 bases, with 12 bases separating them. CDR1 SGHVS and CDR2 FQNEAQ come from the germline V gene. CDR3 residues: CASSAGTGNTEAFF. CDR3 sequence (DNA): TGTGCCAGCAGCGCCGGGACGGGAAACACTGAAGCTTTCTTT.

This clonotype came up a few times. The chain recombines TRBV27 with TRBJ1-1, with 10 bases lining up with TRBD1. The CDR3 is 17 residues long. The V segment lost 5 bases and the J segment 5 bases; nucleotides outside the gene matches: 14. The V gene's germline CDR1 is MNHEY and CDR2 SMNVEV (reference sequence). CDR3 DNA: TGTGCCAGCAGTGCCGACAGGGGGCGCCCGGGGAAAACTGAAGCTTTCTTT. This sequence encodes CASSADRGRPGKTEAFF.

The V call is TRBV11-2, the J call TRBJ2-3; tentatively, D is TRBD2 (6 bases). The CDR3 is 17 residues long. Between the trimmed V and J ends, which lost 3 bases and 1 base, there was a span of 17 bases. Per the germline V gene, CDR1 is SGHAT and CDR2 is FQNNGV. CDR3 bases: TGTGCCAGCAGCTTGGGAGGCCCTGGGACCGGCACAGATACGCAGTATTTT. It specifies CASSLGGPGTGTDTQYF.

In DNA, the CDR3 is TGTGCCAGCAGTTTCCCCCTGATGGGGCGCCCCGGGGAGCTGTTTTTT. Amino acid sequence: CASSFPLMGRPGELFF. The rearrangement joins TRBV28 to TRBJ2-2, with D tentatively TRBD1 (5 bases). V gave up 3 bases and J gave up 6 bases, with 17 bases separating them. CDR1 and CDR2 from the germline V gene are MDHEN and SYDVKM. The CDR3 is 16 amino acids.

V and J are TRBV20-1 and TRBJ2-3; 11 positions agree with TRBD2. This CDR3 spans 16 amino acids. From germline, CDR1 is DFQATT and CDR2 SNEGSKA (reference sequence). V was clipped by 0 bases and J by 0 bases; unmatched bases: 2. CDR3 nucleotides: TGCAGTGCTAGAGACGCTAGCGGGGGGAGCACAGATACGCAGTATTTT. The encoded protein is CSARDASGGSTDTQYF.

This clonotype is labeled as medium-sized. V gene TRBV7-2 combines with J gene TRBJ2-7; D is uncertain. CDR1 SGHTA and CDR2 FQGNSA come from the germline V gene. Trimming took 1 base from V and 0 from J, leaving 13 bases between them. This CDR3 is built from 16 residues. CDR3 nucleotides: TGTGCCAGCAGCTTAGATTTCGGCTTACCCTCCTACGAGCAGTACTTC. Translation: CASSLDFGLPSYEQYF.

This clonotype showed up just a few times. This chain uses TRBV6-2 or TRBV6-3 with TRBJ2-7; TRBD2 aligns across 12 bases. Germline V CDR1 and CDR2: MNHEY, SVGEGT. The CDR3 runs to 15 residues. J was trimmed by 2 bases and V by 6 bases; bases with no gene match: 5. The CDR3 reads CASRASGRAPYEQYF. In DNA form, the CDR3 reads TGTGCCAGCAGGGCTAGCGGGAGGGCCCCCTACGAGCAGTACTTC.

Only one count was recorded for this clonotype. The chain has TRBV20-1 and TRBJ1-6; possible D gene TRBD1, 5 bases. This CDR3 has 13 amino acids. V gave up 3 bases and J gave up 5 bases, with 8 bases separating them. From germline, CDR1 is DFQATT and CDR2 SNEGSKA (reference sequence). The CDR3 region has the DNA TGCAGTGCTAGGGCAGGGAATAATTCACCCCTCCACTTT. This encodes CSARAGNNSPLHF.

The chain couples TRBV7-3 to TRBJ1-2, with TRBD1 matching 10 bases. V dropped 2 bases and J dropped 1; count of bases not matched to a gene: 4. The CDR3 loop spans 16 amino acids. Germline V gene sequence: CDR1 SGHTA, CDR2 FQGTGA. CDR3 DNA sequence: TGTGCCAGCAGCTTATTCGGGACAGGGGTTAACTATGGCTACACCTTC. Translated: CASSLFGTGVNYGYTF.

This clonotype was seen repeatedly, ten times or more. One junction end does not reproduce the germline sequence, and a read error may be involved. CDR3 sequence (DNA): TGTGCCAGCAGCTCGACCCCGACAGGAGGATACGGAAGCTTT. Its translation is CASSSTPTGGYGSF. V gene TRBV7-2 combines with J gene TRBJ1-1; D may be TRBD1 (6 bases). CDR1 and CDR2 (germline): SGHTA, FQGNSA. This CDR3 has 14 amino acids.

This clonotype was observed a handful of times. J is TRBJ1-2 and V is TRBV12-3 or TRBV12-4; the D is unclear. Trimming removed 0 bases from V and 8 bases from J, with 10 bases in between. This CDR3 region has 13 residues. This chain's CDR3 is CASSLAVSGGYTF. The CDR3 coding sequence is TGTGCCAGCAGTTTAGCGGTATCCGGGGGCTACACCTTC.

This clonotype occurred a few times. The chain uses TRBV2 and TRBJ2-7, with unresolved D. The CDR3 spans 11 residues. Germline values: CDR1 SNHLY, CDR2 FYNNEI. This CDR3 is CASQRTYEQYF. CDR3 bases: TGTGCGTCTCAGCGTACCTACGAGCAGTACTTC.

This clonotype was seen a few times. The chain joins TRBV7-3 to TRBJ2-2, with 7 bases identical to TRBD1. V lost 5 bases to trimming and J lost 0 bases; unmatched junction nucleotides: 6. The V gene's germline CDR1 is SGHTA and CDR2 FQGTGA. The CDR3 extends over 16 amino acids. CDR3 sequence reads: CASSLQQGSNTGELFF. CDR3 sequence (DNA): TGTGCCAGCAGCCTACAACAGGGGTCGAACACCGGGGAGCTGTTTTTT.

This clonotype was counted only a few times. The V gene is TRBV12-3 or TRBV12-4, the J gene TRBJ1-1, with 11 bases lining up with TRBD1. J gave up 9 bases and V 3 bases, and 3 bases lay outside the gene matches. The CDR3 spans 13 residues. The CDR3 spells CASSLLDRGQAFF. CDR3 sequence (DNA): TGTGCCAGCAGTTTGTTGGACAGGGGGCAAGCTTTCTTT.

This clonotype was detected many times. The rearrangement joins TRBV7-2 to TRBJ1-6, with 8 nucleotides matching TRBD1. J was trimmed by 4 bases and V by 4 bases; bases with no gene match: 9. Per the germline V gene, CDR1 is SGHTA and CDR2 is FQGNSA. The CDR3 is 17 residues long. In nucleotides, the CDR3 is TGTGCCAGCAGCTCACAAGGGACAGGCGGTTATAATTCACCCCTCCACTTT. It yields the protein CASSSQGTGGYNSPLHF. Drawing the rest from reference TRBV7-2 and TRBJ1-6, the complete variable domain is GAGVSQSPSNKVTEKGKDVELRCDPISGHTALYWYRQSLGQGLEFLIYFQGNSAPDKSGLPSDRFSAERTGGSVSTLTIQRTQQEDSAVYLCASSSQGTGGYNSPLHFGNGTRLTVT.

Note on this clonotype: The junction and the germline gene differ at one end; a read error may be behind it. This rearrangement joins TRBV7-7 to TRBJ2-5; a possible D gene is TRBD2 (5 bases). This CDR3 spans 14 amino acids. In germline, CDR1 is SSHAT, CDR2 FNYEAQ (reference sequence). Written as DNA, the CDR3 is TGTGCTAGCAGCTTAGTTGGGCCAGGAGGGACCCAGTACTTC. This encodes CASSLVGPGGTQYF. Looking up the rest from reference TRBV7-7 and TRBJ2-5 gives the full variable domain: GAGVSQSPRYKVTKRGQDVTLRCDPISSHATLYWYQQALGQGPEFLTYFNYEAQPDKSGLPSDRFSAERPEGSISTLTIQRTEQRDSAMYRCASSLVGPGGTQYFGPGTRLLVL.

As to this clonotype: At one boundary the junction diverges from the germline segment, which might be a read error. The gene calls are TRBV10-3 and TRBJ2-7; TRBD1 might be the D (6 bases). Germline V gene sequence: CDR1 ENHRY, CDR2 SYGVKD. The CDR3 extends over 12 amino acids. The CDR3, as DNA: TGTGCCATCAGTTTACAGGGCTACGACCAGTACTTC. It translates to CAISLQGYDQYF.

The genes are TRBV29-1 and TRBJ2-7, with TRBD1 matching 7 bases. The V gene's germline CDR1 is SQVTM and CDR2 ANQGSEA. The CDR3 consists of 11 residues. J was trimmed by 7 bases and V by 4 bases; bases with no gene match: 4. The CDR3 region has the DNA TGCAGCGTTGGCATGACAGGGGAGCAGTACTTC. This translates into CSVGMTGEQYF.